This TCR beta chain stems from a study of cytomegalovirus exposure and HLA in healthy donors. Clones were sequenced by immunoSEQ multiplex PCR, and TCRdb holds only the in-frame ones, with some missing. Of approximately 230,000 clones listed, roughly 84% are singletons. This clone was picked up one time. What it binds is not known. Study results and limitations: A few of the chains that were CMV-associated were confirmed in vitro to be specific for CMV antigens. Researchers catalogued over 150 TCR beta chains as cytomegalovirus-associated.

V was trimmed by 0 bases and J by 1 base, leaving 10 bases between them. The CDR3 is made up of 15 amino acids. Per germline, CDR1 LGHNA and CDR2 YSLEER. This TCR derives from a man younger than 35 in good health and CMV-seropositive. The V gene is TRBV4-3, the J gene TRBJ2-7; D is undetermined. Sequencing was performed on PBMCs. CDR3 residues: CASSQDRVASYEQYF. The CDR3 DNA sequence: TGCGCCAGCAGCCAAGATCGGGTCGCTTCCTACGAGCAGTACTTC.